The subject of this entry is one T cell receptor (beta chain). Its antigen is not known. The record originates from a study of OX40 agonist ivuxolimab in advanced cancers. For the study at large: Cancers in dose escalation were hepatocellular, melanoma, renal cell and head and neck.

A history of autoimmune disease or systemic immunosuppression excluded patients. The assay was immunoSEQ multiplex PCR, and TCRdb's table has in-frame clones only and misses some. The sample lists approximately 54,000 clones, approximately 90% occurring once. The CDR3 length is 12 residues. V lost 7 bases and J 6 bases, leaving 12 bases between the germline ends. Germline CDR1 MNHEY, CDR2 SVGAGI. Findings and caveats of the study: Averaging showed that CD8+ T cells had more expanded clones than CD4+ did. Which antigen the expanded peripheral T cells recognized is unknown.

The TCR comes from an adult with an advanced solid tumor such as melanoma, head and neck, liver or kidney cancer. The gene calls are TRBV6-5 and TRBJ1-1; D is undetermined. Source: CD4+ or CD8+ T cells sorted from blood, taken in a trial of the OX40 agonist ivuxolimab. The CDR3 is CASMGRIPEAFF. The CDR3 DNA sequence: TGTGCCAGCATGGGGAGGATACCTGAAGCTTTCTTT.